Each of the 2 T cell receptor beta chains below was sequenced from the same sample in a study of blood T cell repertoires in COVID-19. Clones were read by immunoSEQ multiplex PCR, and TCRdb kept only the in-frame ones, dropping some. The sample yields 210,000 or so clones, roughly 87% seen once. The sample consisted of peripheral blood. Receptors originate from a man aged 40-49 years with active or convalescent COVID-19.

In DNA, the CDR3 is TGCGCCAGCAGCTCGTTTCAGGGAAACTATGGCTACACCTTC. Its translation is CASSSFQGNYGYTF. The chain has TRBV5-1 and TRBJ1-2; D might be TRBD1 (5 bases). V shed 3 bases and J shed 2 bases, with 11 bases lying between them. Germline V gene sequence: CDR1 SGHRS, CDR2 YFSETQ. The CDR3 is 14 amino acids.

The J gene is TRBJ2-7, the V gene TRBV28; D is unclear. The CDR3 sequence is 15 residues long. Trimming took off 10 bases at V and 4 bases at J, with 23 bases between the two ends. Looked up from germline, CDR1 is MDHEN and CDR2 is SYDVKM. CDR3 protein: CATRVGGILGYEQYF. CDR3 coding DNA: TGTGCCACCCGGGTGGGTGGCATCTTAGGTTACGAGCAGTACTTC. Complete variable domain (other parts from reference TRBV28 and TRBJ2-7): DVKVTQSSRYLVKRTGEKVFLECVQDMDHENMFWYRQDPGLGLRLIYFSYDVKMKEKGDIPEGYSVSREKKERFSLILESASTNQTSMYLCATRVGGILGYEQYFGPGTRLTVT.